Presented here are 8 T cell receptor beta chains from one specimen sequenced in a study of cytomegalovirus exposure and HLA in healthy donors. With 60 Vbeta and 13 Jbeta primers, the PCR was carried out. The table came from immunoSEQ multiplex PCR; TCRdb's copy has only in-frame clones and leaves some out. The table lists some 200,000 clones, under 70% of them singletons, with about 2.8% in the top ten. The sample was PBMCs. These TCRs come from a man aged 40-49 years in good health and CMV-seropositive.

The chain uses TRBV6-1 and TRBJ1-1; D may be TRBD1 (6 bases). The CDR3 has 12 residues. Germline V gene lookup returns CDR1 MNHNS and CDR2 SASEGT. V lost 5 bases to trimming and J lost 5 bases, with 9 bases between them. Written as DNA, the CDR3 is TGTGCCAGCAGTAGACAGGCTACTGAAGCTTTCTTT. Translated: CASSRQATEAFF.

The chain has TRBV12-5 and TRBJ2-2; TRBD2 might be the D (5 bases). V gave up 1 base and J gave up 3 bases, with 9 bases separating them. Germline CDR1 reads LGHNT; CDR2 reads FRNRAP. The CDR3 sequence is 15 residues long. The CDR3 sequence is CASGLGTDYTGELFF. The CDR3, as DNA: TGTGCTAGTGGTTTGGGGACGGACTACACCGGGGAGCTGTTTTTT.

This clone was detected once. In DNA form, the CDR3 reads TGTGCCACCGGGGGGGACAGGGAGAACACCGGGGAGCTGTTTTTT. Translating gives CATGGDRENTGELFF. The J gene is TRBJ2-2, the V gene TRBV15; 9 positions match TRBD1. From germline, CDR1 is LNHNV and CDR2 YYDKDF (reference sequence). This CDR3 contains 15 residues. V shed 8 bases and J 1 base; nucleotides not matched to a gene: 5. Complete variable domain (other parts from reference TRBV15 and TRBJ2-2): DAMVIQNPRYQVTQFGKPVTLSCSQTLNHNVMYWYQQKSSQAPKLLFHYYDKDFNNEADTPDNFQSRRPNTSFCFLDIRSPGLGDTAMYLCATGGDRENTGELFFGEGSRLTVL.

This chain links TRBV9 with TRBJ2-3, with 8 bases identical to TRBD2. This CDR3 spans 17 amino acids. The J segment lost 4 bases and the V segment lost 0 bases, leaving 10 bases of the junction unmatched. Per the germline V gene, CDR1 is SGDLS and CDR2 is YYNGEE. The CDR3 loop reads CASSVGTAGGWADTQYF. The CDR3 DNA follows: TGTGCCAGCAGCGTAGGAACGGCGGGGGGATGGGCAGATACGCAGTATTTT. Filled out from reference TRBV9 and TRBJ2-3, the complete variable domain reads DSGVTQTPKHLITATGQRVTLRCSPRSGDLSVYWYQQSLDQGLQFLIQYYNGEERAKGNILERFSAQQFPDLHSELNLSSLELGDSALYFCASSVGTAGGWADTQYFGPGTRLTVL.

The V call is TRBV7-6, the J call TRBJ2-3; D perhaps matches TRBD1 (5 bases). The V gene's germline CDR1 is SGHVS and CDR2 FNYEAQ. The CDR3 sequence is 16 residues long. With 1 base removed from V and 1 base from J, the gap between germline ends came to 12 bases. This chain's CDR3 is CASSLGPSGRTDTQYF. The CDR3 DNA reads TGTGCCAGCAGCTTAGGACCCTCAGGGCGCACAGATACGCAGTATTTT.

This chain uses TRBV27 with TRBJ1-6, with TRBD1 identical over 7 bases. Germline V gives CDR1 MNHEY, CDR2 SMNVEV (reference sequence). The CDR3 is made up of 15 amino acids. Trimming cost V 3 bases and J 7 bases; bases outside gene matches: 6. The CDR3 reads CASSFRDSKNSPLHF. The CDR3 nucleotides are TGTGCCAGCAGTTTCCGGGACAGTAAAAATTCACCCCTCCACTTT.

The chain couples TRBV5-1 to TRBJ1-2, with 10 bases identical to TRBD1. CDR1 SGHRS and CDR2 YFSETQ come from the germline V gene. CDR3 size: 16 residues. V lost 5 bases and J lost 8; bases outside the gene matches: 15. As DNA, the CDR3 is TGCGCCAGCAGATCCTCCGGGACAGGGGATTTTGGGGGCTACACCTTC. Translation gives CASRSSGTGDFGGYTF.

This clone was detected a few times. The J gene is TRBJ2-7, the V gene TRBV15; TRBD2 might be the D (7 bases). V was shortened by 5 bases and J by 4 bases, with 15 bases between the two germline ends. This CDR3 spans 14 amino acids. Per germline, CDR1 LNHNV and CDR2 YYDKDF (reference sequence). DNA of the CDR3: TGTGCCACCAGCCTTTCGAGGGGGGGGTACGAGCAGTACTTC. Protein: CATSLSRGGYEQYF.